This T cell receptor beta chain was documented in a study of OX40 agonist ivuxolimab in advanced cancers. On the study more broadly: Ivuxolimab, which is an agonistic anti-OX40 (CD134) antibody, was administered to the patients. Each patient was given ivuxolimab into a vein every 2 weeks, at 0.01 to 10 mg/kg. Study findings and constraints: Antigen specificity remained undetermined for the expanded peripheral T cells.

Germline V gene sequence: CDR1 LNHDA, CDR2 SQIVND (reference sequence). V lost 6 bases to trimming and J lost 4 bases, with 12 bases between them. The CDR3 loop spans 14 amino acids. This table comes from immunoSEQ multiplex PCR, and its TCRdb copy is limited to in-frame clones, with some not included. In the table there are around 20,000 clones, more than 75% of which are singletons. Worth noting for this clone: Its cognate antigen is unknown.

V is TRBV19 and J is TRBJ2-2; D uncertain. The source is an adult with an advanced solid tumor such as melanoma, head and neck, liver or kidney cancer. The input for sequencing was CD4+ or CD8+ T cells sorted from blood, taken in a trial of the OX40 agonist ivuxolimab. CDR3 protein: CASRIDGGTGELFF. The CDR3 DNA sequence: TGTGCCAGTAGGATCGACGGTGGCACCGGGGAGCTGTTTTTT.